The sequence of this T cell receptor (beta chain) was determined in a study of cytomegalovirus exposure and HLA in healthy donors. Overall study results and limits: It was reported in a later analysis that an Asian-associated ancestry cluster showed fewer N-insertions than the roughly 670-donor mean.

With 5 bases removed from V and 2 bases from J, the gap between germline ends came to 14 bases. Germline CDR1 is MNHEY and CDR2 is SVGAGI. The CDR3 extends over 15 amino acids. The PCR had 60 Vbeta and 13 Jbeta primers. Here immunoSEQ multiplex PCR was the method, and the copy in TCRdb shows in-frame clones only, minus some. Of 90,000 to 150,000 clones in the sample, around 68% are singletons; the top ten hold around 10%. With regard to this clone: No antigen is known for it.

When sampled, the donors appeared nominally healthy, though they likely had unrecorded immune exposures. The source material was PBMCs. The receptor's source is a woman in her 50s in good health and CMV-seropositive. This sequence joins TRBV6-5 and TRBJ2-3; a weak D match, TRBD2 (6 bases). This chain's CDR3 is CASSTPRGATDTQYF. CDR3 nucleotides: TGTGCCAGCAGTACCCCTCGCGGGGCCACAGATACGCAGTATTTT.